These 31 T cell receptor beta chains share one sample of origin, sequenced in a study of CD8 T cells in Susac syndrome. Random hexamers were used to reverse transcribe an amount of about 0.45 to 1 ug RNA. TCRdb analysed the immunoSEQ multiplex PCR reads with MiXCR anew, one entry per CDR3 protein. The repertoire holds about 130,000 distinct CDR3 sequences, approximately 90% seen once, with over 0.2% in the top ten. Sequences were obtained from CD8+ T cells from PBMCs. Receptor source: a human donor with multiple sclerosis.

This clonotype was observed a single time. The CDR3 region has the DNA TGTGCCAGCAGTAAGGGACCGGATGCCACAGATACGCAGTATTTT. Protein product: CASSKGPDATDTQYF. This chain links TRBV6-5 with TRBJ2-3; D is tentatively TRBD1 or TRBD2 (5 bases each). Germline V lookup: CDR1 MNHEY, CDR2 SVGAGI. The CDR3 is made up of 15 amino acids. The ends were cut back, 5 bases at V and 2 bases at J, with 14 bases in the middle.

V usage is TRBV30 and J usage is TRBJ2-2; the match to TRBD2 covers 9 bases. The CDR3 has 16 amino acids. Germline CDR1 GTSNPN, CDR2 SVGIG (reference sequence). J was trimmed by 6 bases and V by 5 bases; bases with no gene match: 13. CDR3 protein: CAWYPGLALGPGELFF. In DNA, the CDR3 is TGTGCCTGGTACCCGGGACTAGCCTTAGGACCCGGGGAGCTGTTTTTT.

The chain links TRBV28 to TRBJ2-3; D perhaps matches TRBD1 (5 bases). This CDR3 comprises 15 residues. From germline, CDR1 is MDHEN and CDR2 SYDVKM. V gave up 3 bases and J gave up 6 bases, with 16 bases separating them. CDR3 in DNA: TGTGCCAGCAGTTTCGGGCAGGGTGGGGTGGATACGCAGTATTTT. It is translated as CASSFGQGGVDTQYF. The complete variable domain, with remaining parts taken from reference TRBV28 and TRBJ2-3, reads DVKVTQSSRYLVKRTGEKVFLECVQDMDHENMFWYRQDPGLGLRLIYFSYDVKMKEKGDIPEGYSVSREKKERFSLILESASTNQTSMYLCASSFGQGGVDTQYFGPGTRLTVL.

Notes on this clonotype: A read error may account for a junction end that differs from germline. CDR3 nucleotides: TGCACCAGCAGCCCACGGGCGGGAGGCCTTCTGGAGCAGTACTTC. Its protein product is CTSSPRAGGLLEQYF. The chain carries TRBV4-3 and TRBJ2-7; 8 bases are a match to TRBD2. This CDR3 contains 15 residues. CDR1 is LGHNA and CDR2 is YSLEER in the germline V gene.

Many counts were recorded for this clonotype. The junction departs from the called germline gene at one end, perhaps through a read error. This chain links TRBV4-1 with TRBJ1-1, with a weak D call TRBD1 (5 bases). The CDR3 runs 12 residues. Germline CDR1 and CDR2: MGHRA and YSYEKL. CDR3 protein: CASSLGDTEAFF. The CDR3 nucleotides read TGTGCCAGCAGCTTGGGGGACACTGAAGCTTTCTTT.

This chain joins TRBV7-8 and TRBJ1-4; D is possibly TRBD1 (5 bases). V was shortened by 6 bases and J by 8 bases, with 19 bases between the two germline ends. The CDR3 is made up of 15 amino acids. The germline V gene encodes CDR1 SGHVS and CDR2 FQNEAQ. The CDR3 here is CASREYSGLMEKLFF. The CDR3 DNA sequence: TGTGCCAGCAGAGAGTACTCGGGACTTATGGAAAAACTGTTTTTT.

This clonotype was counted a single time. The rearrangement uses TRBV19 and TRBJ2-5; D call uncertain. The V end lost 3 bases, the J end lost 2 bases, and 7 bases lay between the germline ends. Looked up from germline, CDR1 is LNHDA and CDR2 is SQIVND (reference sequence). This CDR3 has 13 residues. The CDR3 region is CASSIWAQETQYF. The CDR3 bases are TGTGCCAGTAGTATTTGGGCACAAGAGACCCAGTACTTC.

V gene TRBV30 combines with J gene TRBJ2-6, with D perhaps matching TRBD1 or TRBD2 (5 bases each). The CDR3 consists of 16 residues. Germline V lookup: CDR1 GTSNPN, CDR2 SVGIG (reference sequence). V lost 3 bases and J lost 1, with 13 bases in between. This CDR3 reads CAWSGLQGSGANVLTF. The CDR3 coding sequence is TGTGCCTGGAGCGGACTTCAGGGATCTGGGGCCAACGTCCTGACTTTC. The full variable domain, completed using reference TRBV30 and TRBJ2-6, is SQTIHQWPATLVQPVGSPLSLECTVEGTSNPNLYWYRQAAGRGLQLLFYSVGIGQISSEVPQNLSASRPQDRQFILSSKKLLLSDSGFYLCAWSGLQGSGANVLTFGAGSRLTVL.

The CDR3 region has the DNA TGTGCCAGCAGCTTGCAGGGAGGTCCGCAAGAGACCCAGTACTTC. Its protein product is CASSLQGGPQETQYF. The chain recombines TRBV5-4 with TRBJ2-5, with D tentatively TRBD2 (6 bases). The CDR3 loop spans 15 amino acids. CDR1 and CDR2 (germline): SGHNT, YYREEE (reference sequence). Trimming cost V 1 base and J 2 bases, with 12 bases left between them. Complete variable domain (other parts from reference TRBV5-4 and TRBJ2-5): ETGVTQSPTHLIKTRGQQVTLRCSSQSGHNTVSWYQQALGQGPQFIFQYYREEENGRGNFPPRFSGLQFPNYSSELNVNALELDDSALYLCASSLQGGPQETQYFGPGTRLLVL.

The chain recombines TRBV9 with TRBJ2-3, with D perhaps TRBD2 (6 bases). The V gene's germline CDR1 is SGDLS and CDR2 YYNGEE. The germline V and J ends were trimmed by 0 bases and 3 bases, with 23 bases remaining between them. CDR3 length: 19 amino acids. The chain's CDR3 is CASSVDPPFGLATTDTQYF. Here the CDR3 DNA reads TGTGCCAGCAGCGTAGACCCACCCTTTGGGCTAGCGACGACAGATACGCAGTATTTT.

The rearrangement links TRBV3-1 to TRBJ1-1; D call uncertain. V lost 0 bases to trimming and J lost 5 bases, with 4 bases between them. The germline V gene encodes CDR1 LGHDT and CDR2 YNNKEL (reference sequence). The CDR3 is made up of 12 amino acids. The CDR3 here is CASSQDGTEAFF. CDR3 nucleotide sequence: TGTGCCAGCAGCCAAGATGGGACTGAAGCTTTCTTT.

This sequence joins TRBV28 and TRBJ1-5, with TRBD1 as a possible D gene (5 bases). The germline gives CDR1 MDHEN, CDR2 SYDVKM. The CDR3 covers 17 residues. Trimming cost V 4 bases and J 4 bases, with 20 bases left between them. CDR3 protein: CASSSPQGLLVNQPQHF. As DNA, the CDR3 is TGTGCCAGCAGTTCCCCCCAGGGCCTTCTTGTGAATCAGCCCCAGCATTTT.

This clonotype was seen a single time. The rearrangement joins TRBV4-1 to TRBJ2-7; D remains ambiguous. V was pared by 5 bases and J by 3 bases, with 11 bases between. CDR1 MGHRA and CDR2 YSYEKL come from the germline V gene. This CDR3 has 13 amino acids. CDR3 nucleotide sequence: TGCGCCAGCAGCTCTTCGTTGGGCTACGAGCAGTACTTC. Translation gives CASSSSLGYEQYF.

This clonotype has just one count. The V gene is TRBV6-5, the J gene TRBJ2-7; D may be TRBD1 or TRBD2 (5 bases each). The V end lost 0 bases, the J end lost 2 bases, and 8 bases lay between the germline ends. The CDR3 has 14 amino acids. Germline CDR1 reads MNHEY; CDR2 reads SVGAGI. The CDR3 protein is CASSYSQGPYEQYF. CDR3 DNA sequence: TGTGCCAGCAGTTACTCCCAGGGACCCTACGAGCAGTACTTC.

J is TRBJ1-1 and V is TRBV27; D remains unclear. Germline assignment: CDR1 MNHEY and CDR2 SMNVEV (reference sequence). V lost 1 base and J 6 bases, leaving 9 bases between the germline ends. The CDR3 length is 13 residues. The chain's CDR3 is CASSLWDGAEAFF. CDR3 in DNA: TGTGCCAGCAGTTTATGGGATGGCGCTGAAGCTTTCTTT.

This chain joins TRBV28 and TRBJ2-5, with 12 bases identical to TRBD2. The CDR3 loop spans 15 amino acids. After removal of 5 bases from V and 4 bases from J, the junction contained 5 bases not matched to a gene. CDR1 and CDR2 from the germline V gene are MDHEN and SYDVKM. The CDR3 here is CASSRLAGAAETQYF. The CDR3 DNA reads as TGTGCCAGCAGTCGACTAGCGGGAGCTGCAGAGACCCAGTACTTC.

The chain uses TRBV29-1 and TRBJ2-1, with 13 bases lining up with TRBD2. This CDR3 is 14 amino acids long. Looked up from germline, CDR1 is SQVTM and CDR2 is ANQGSEA. The junction had 6 bases not matched to a gene; V was cut back by 5 bases and J by 8 bases. CDR3 nucleotides: TGCAGCGTTCGACTAGCGGGAGGATTCGATGAGCAGTTCTTC. The encoded protein is CSVRLAGGFDEQFF.

This chain joins TRBV4-1 and TRBJ2-2, with 8 bases matching TRBD2. Germline V gene sequence: CDR1 MGHRA, CDR2 YSYEKL. The CDR3 is 15 amino acids. V was pared by 0 bases and J by 5 bases, with 2 bases of the junction left unmatched. The CDR3 region is CASSQEERGTGELFF. The CDR3 nucleotides read TGCGCCAGCAGCCAAGAAGAGCGGGGGACCGGGGAGCTGTTTTTT.

This clonotype was detected only once. The rearrangement joins TRBV27 to TRBJ2-2; no firm D call. This CDR3 is built from 16 residues. Looked up from germline, CDR1 is MNHEY and CDR2 is SMNVEV (reference sequence). V was pared by 0 bases and J by 0 bases, with 8 bases between. The CDR3 DNA reads TGTGCCAGCAGTTTATCGCAACAGCCGAACACCGGGGAGCTGTTTTTT. Amino acids: CASSLSQQPNTGELFF.

The gene calls are TRBV12-3 or TRBV12-4 and TRBJ1-5; the match to TRBD1 covers 8 bases. The CDR3 loop spans 15 amino acids. V trimming: 5 bases; J trimming: 3 bases; junction bases outside the gene matches: 6. The CDR3 nucleotides read TGTGCCAGCAGTGGGACAGGTGGCACCAATCAGCCCCAGCATTTT. This codes for CASSGTGGTNQPQHF.

This chain links TRBV20-1 with TRBJ1-2; 7 bases are shared with TRBD1. Germline CDR1 is DFQATT and CDR2 is SNEGSKA (reference sequence). The CDR3 loop spans 14 amino acids. Losses at the gene ends were 2 bases for V and 3 bases for J; bases not matched to a gene: 6. CDR3 DNA sequence: TGCAGTGCTAGACTTACAGGGGTACACTATGGCTACACCTTC. This translates into CSARLTGVHYGYTF.

The V gene is TRBV7-9, the J gene TRBJ1-2; D call uncertain. V was clipped by 5 bases and J by 4 bases, with 17 bases between them. Germline V gene data show CDR1 as SEHNR and CDR2 as FQNEAQ (reference sequence). The CDR3 sequence is 15 residues long. For the CDR3, the DNA is TGTGCCAGCAGCCCAACCGGGGTCCTTCCCTATGGCTACACCTTC. Residues: CASSPTGVLPYGYTF.

This rearrangement joins TRBV19 to TRBJ1-2, with D possibly matching TRBD1 (6 bases). The V and J ends lost 9 bases and 5 bases respectively, with 22 bases between them. The CDR3 spans 15 residues. Germline V lookup: CDR1 LNHDA, CDR2 SQIVND (reference sequence). For the CDR3, the DNA is TGTGCCAGAAGTCCATTTACAGGGAAAGAGTATGGCTACACCTTC. Translating it yields CARSPFTGKEYGYTF. The whole variable domain, remainder taken from reference TRBV19 and TRBJ1-2, is DGGITQSPKYLFRKEGQNVTLSCEQNLNHDAMYWYRQDPGQGLRLIYYSQIVNDFQKGDIAEGYSVSREKKESFPLTVTSAQKNPTAFYLCARSPFTGKEYGYTFGSGTRLTVV.

The V gene is TRBV6-6, the J gene TRBJ2-1; TRBD2 matches 9 bases. This CDR3 is 13 amino acids long. The junction had 2 bases not matched to a gene; V was cut back by 10 bases and J by 1 base. From germline, CDR1 is MNHNY and CDR2 SVGAGI (reference sequence). The CDR3, as DNA: TGTGCCACCGGACTAGCGTCCTACAATGAGCAGTTCTTC. Encoded protein: CATGLASYNEQFF.

A single count supports this clonotype. The chain links TRBV14 to TRBJ2-7; 8 nucleotides line up with TRBD2. V lost 4 bases, J lost 6 bases, and 8 bases stayed unmatched. The CDR3 loop spans 14 amino acids. In germline, CDR1 is SGHDN, CDR2 FVKESK. The DNA of the CDR3 is TGTGCCAGCAGCCCCCGACTAGCGCCGTCCGAGCAGTACTTC. Protein sequence: CASSPRLAPSEQYF.

The chain links TRBV2 to TRBJ2-1; possibly TRBD2 for D (6 bases). The CDR3 consists of 14 residues. The germline V and J ends were trimmed by 7 bases and 0 bases, with 10 bases remaining between them. Germline V CDR1 and CDR2: SNHLY, FYNNEI. The DNA for the CDR3 is TGTGCCAGCATGTCCGGGAGCTCCTACAATGAGCAGTTCTTC. Translated: CASMSGSSYNEQFF.

The rearrangement links TRBV2 to TRBJ1-1; 7 bases match TRBD1. The CDR3 runs 12 residues. Germline CDR1 and CDR2: SNHLY and FYNNEI. V lost 4 bases, J lost 6 bases, and 2 bases stayed unmatched. The CDR3 sequence is CASSGTGAEAFF. For the CDR3, the DNA is TGTGCCAGCAGTGGTACAGGGGCTGAAGCTTTCTTT.

The chain carries TRBV30 and TRBJ2-1; TRBD2 is a possible D gene (6 bases). Germline CDR1 GTSNPN, CDR2 SVGIG (reference sequence). Trimming shortened V by 4 bases and J by 0 bases, and 7 bases separated the two germline ends. The CDR3 consists of 13 residues. Written as DNA, the CDR3 is TGTGCCTGGACGGGACTCTCCTACAATGAGCAGTTCTTC. It encodes CAWTGLSYNEQFF. The complete variable domain, with remaining parts taken from reference TRBV30 and TRBJ2-1, reads SQTIHQWPATLVQPVGSPLSLECTVEGTSNPNLYWYRQAAGRGLQLLFYSVGIGQISSEVPQNLSASRPQDRQFILSSKKLLLSDSGFYLCAWTGLSYNEQFFGPGTRLTVL.

The chain joins TRBV4-1 to TRBJ1-4; the D gene is possibly TRBD1 (6 bases). Trimming stripped 0 bases from V and 0 bases from J, with 23 bases between. The germline V gene has CDR1 MGHRA and CDR2 YSYEKL. This CDR3 spans 21 amino acids. CDR3 loop: CASSQDLIYGGADPTNEKLFF. CDR3 nucleotides: TGCGCCAGCAGCCAAGATCTAATTTACGGGGGCGCGGATCCAACTAATGAAAAACTGTTTTTT.

The chain links TRBV6-2 or TRBV6-3 to TRBJ2-2; either TRBD1 or TRBD2 may fit D (5 bases each). Germline V gives CDR1 MNHEY, CDR2 SVGEGT. Trimming cost V 5 bases and J 10 bases, with 11 bases left between them. The CDR3 covers 12 residues. CDR3 sequence (DNA): TGTGCCAGCAGTAGGGACGTTGTGGAGCTGTTTTTT. Protein sequence: CASSRDVVELFF.

This chain connects TRBV27 to TRBJ2-2; 7 bases fit TRBD1. This CDR3 has 14 residues. V dropped 0 bases and J dropped 7; count of bases not matched to a gene: 2. Germline V lookup: CDR1 MNHEY, CDR2 SMNVEV (reference sequence). As DNA, the CDR3 is TGTGCCAGCAGTTTATCAGGGGGCCACGGGGAGCTGTTTTTT. Its translation: CASSLSGGHGELFF.